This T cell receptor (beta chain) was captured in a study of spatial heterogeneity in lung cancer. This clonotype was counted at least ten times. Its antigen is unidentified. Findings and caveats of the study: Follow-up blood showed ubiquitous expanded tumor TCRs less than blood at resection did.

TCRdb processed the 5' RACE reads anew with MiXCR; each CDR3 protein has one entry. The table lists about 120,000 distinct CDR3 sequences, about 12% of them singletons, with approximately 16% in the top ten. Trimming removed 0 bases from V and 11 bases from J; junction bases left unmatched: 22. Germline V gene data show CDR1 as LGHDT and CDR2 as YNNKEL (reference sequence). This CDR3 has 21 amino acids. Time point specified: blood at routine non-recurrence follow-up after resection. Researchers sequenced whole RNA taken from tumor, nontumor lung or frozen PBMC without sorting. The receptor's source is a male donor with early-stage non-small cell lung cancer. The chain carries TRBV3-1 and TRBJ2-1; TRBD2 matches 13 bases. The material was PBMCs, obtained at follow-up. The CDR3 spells CASSQETPGLAGAPRRAKQFF. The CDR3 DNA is TGTGCCAGCAGCCAAGAGACCCCCGGACTAGCGGGGGCCCCCCGGAGGGCGAAGCAGTTCTTC.